Below, 11 T cell receptor beta chains from the same sample are listed, as sequenced in a study of cytomegalovirus exposure and HLA in healthy donors. Both 60 Vbeta primers and 13 Jbeta primers went into the PCR. The table came from immunoSEQ multiplex PCR; TCRdb's copy has only in-frame clones and leaves some out. The sample has around 180,000 clones; more than 85% are singletons. Sample: PBMCs. The source is a woman aged 18-29 years in good health and CMV-seronegative.

This chain links TRBV6-1 with TRBJ2-7; D gene uncertain. This CDR3 contains 14 residues. V was trimmed by 3 bases and J by 0 bases, leaving 9 bases between them. CDR1 MNHNS and CDR2 SASEGT come from the germline V gene. The CDR3 DNA follows: TGTGCCAGCAGTGACCCAGGTTACTCCTACGAGCAGTACTTC. Translation gives CASSDPGYSYEQYF.

The chain employs TRBV6-1 and TRBJ1-1; 8 bases align to TRBD1. CDR3 length: 13 amino acids. Germline CDR1 MNHNS, CDR2 SASEGT. The V segment lost 2 bases and the J segment 5 bases; nucleotides outside the gene matches: 1. CDR3 nucleotide sequence: TGTGCCAGCAGTGAATGGACAGGGACTGAAGCTTTCTTT. Its protein is CASSEWTGTEAFF.

This clone was seen more than once but under ten times. V and J are TRBV6-1 and TRBJ1-4; tentative D call: TRBD1 (5 bases). This CDR3 has 15 residues. V was trimmed by 5 bases and J by 11 bases, leaving 21 bases between them. CDR1 is MNHNS and CDR2 is SASEGT in the germline V gene. This chain's CDR3 is CASSPEGIRSTKLFF. CDR3 bases: TGTGCCAGCAGTCCGGAGGGGATTCGGAGTACCAAACTGTTTTTT.

The V gene is TRBV7-6, the J gene TRBJ2-7; 10 bases agree with TRBD1. The germline gives CDR1 SGHVS, CDR2 FNYEAQ. The CDR3 covers 15 residues. V lost 5 bases, J lost 2 bases, and 6 bases stayed unmatched. Here the CDR3 DNA reads TGTGCCAGCAGCCAGAGGACAGGGGGAACCTACGAGCAGTACTTC. Encoded protein: CASSQRTGGTYEQYF.

The rearrangement links TRBV5-4 to TRBJ2-7; 10 positions agree with TRBD2. Germline assignment: CDR1 SGHNT and CDR2 YYREEE (reference sequence). The V gene end was trimmed by 4 bases and the J gene end by 5 bases; junction bases not matched to a gene: 12. This CDR3 has 16 residues. CDR3 sequence: CASSPAASGSVHEQYF. DNA for the CDR3: TGTGCCAGCAGCCCCGCCGCTAGCGGGAGTGTTCACGAGCAGTACTTC.

The rearrangement links TRBV10-1 to TRBJ1-2; D may be TRBD1 (5 bases). The ends were cut back, 0 bases at V and 8 bases at J, with 16 bases in the middle. The germline V gene has CDR1 WNHNN and CDR2 SYGVQD (reference sequence). The CDR3 is 15 residues long. The CDR3 region has the DNA TGCGCCAGCAGTGAGTCTATAGGGACTCGCGGGGGCTACACCTTC. This encodes CASSESIGTRGGYTF.

Comment on this clone: Sequence at one end of the junction differs from germline and may be a read error. The chain is built from TRBV18 and TRBJ2-5; TRBD2 is a possible D gene (5 bases). The CDR3 sequence is 15 residues long. The germline CDR1 and CDR2 sequences are KGHSH and LQKENI. CDR3 loop: CASSPNSGDQEAQYF. The CDR3 coding sequence is TGTGCCAGCTCACCAAACAGCGGAGACCAAGAGGCCCAGTACTTC.

This chain joins TRBV7-9 and TRBJ2-7; 9 bases are shared with TRBD1. Germline trimming cut 5 bases from V and 5 bases from J; bases unmatched to any gene: 7. This CDR3 has 14 residues. The V gene's germline CDR1 is SEHNR and CDR2 FQNEAQ (reference sequence). The CDR3 region is CASSPGQGLHEQYF. The CDR3 coding sequence is TGTGCCAGCAGCCCGGGACAGGGTCTCCACGAGCAGTACTTC.

Only one count was recorded for this clone. This rearrangement joins TRBV27 to TRBJ2-5; 8 bases agree with TRBD2. The CDR3 sequence is 15 residues long. CDR1 MNHEY and CDR2 SMNVEV come from the germline V gene (reference sequence). After removal of 0 bases from V and 5 bases from J, the junction contained 5 bases not matched to a gene. The CDR3 sequence: CASSLSGRAGETQYF. The CDR3 bases are TGTGCCAGCAGTTTATCCGGGAGGGCCGGGGAGACCCAGTACTTC.

J is TRBJ1-1 and V is TRBV11-3, with TRBD1 matching 8 bases. The CDR3 loop spans 12 amino acids. In germline, CDR1 is SGHNT, CDR2 YENEEA. Trimming took 5 bases from V and 11 from J; bases not matched to a gene: 7. The CDR3 is CASSRTGFFAFF. The CDR3 DNA reads TGTGCCAGCAGCAGGACAGGGTTTTTTGCTTTCTTT.

V is TRBV5-1 and J is TRBJ2-5; D not resolved. The V end was cut by 4 bases, the J end by 6 bases, with 13 bases between. CDR1 and CDR2 from the germline V gene are SGHRS and YFSETQ. This CDR3 spans 13 amino acids. As DNA, the CDR3 is TGCGCCAGCAGCCCTCAGTCTTTGAAGACCCAGTACTTC. Encoded protein: CASSPQSLKTQYF.